This T cell receptor beta chain is drawn from a study of graft-versus-host responses after intestinal transplantation. Study in general: Each of the recipients got a multivisceral, liver-intestinal, or isolated intestinal transplant. Each patient got anti-thymocyte globulin induction, then tacrolimus and steroids for two to four years. Findings of the study overall: Patients who carried graft-donor T cell macrochimerism also had high graft-versus-host to host-versus-graft clonal ratios in their allografts.

The J segment lost 1 base and the V segment lost 7 bases, leaving 9 bases of the junction unmatched. The CDR3 contains 17 residues. CDR1 LNHDA and CDR2 SQIVND come from the germline V gene (reference sequence). A note on this clone: Its antigen is undetermined.

Here immunoSEQ multiplex PCR was the method, and the copy in TCRdb shows in-frame clones only, minus some. Of about 80,000 clones detected, around 92% appear once; the ten largest clones hold roughly 0.7%. The material was PBMCs, obtained 98 days after intestinal transplantation. This sequence was found in a human patient who received an intestinal transplant, so some T cells may come from the graft donor. The chain is built from TRBV19 and TRBJ1-5, with 11 bases fitting TRBD1. CDR3 sequence (DNA): TGTGCCAGTACCCTAGGACAGGGGGCTGGGAGCAATCAGCCCCAGCATTTT. Amino acids: CASTLGQGAGSNQPQHF. Supplemented by reference TRBV19 and TRBJ1-5, the full variable domain reads DGGITQSPKYLFRKEGQNVTLSCEQNLNHDAMYWYRQDPGQGLRLIYYSQIVNDFQKGDIAEGYSVSREKKESFPLTVTSAQKNPTAFYLCASTLGQGAGSNQPQHFGDGTRLSIL.